This is a list of T cell receptor beta chains from one sample in a study of blood T cell repertoires in COVID-19. The data were produced by immunoSEQ multiplex PCR, yet TCRdb's version contains in-frame clones alone and is incomplete. This table holds over 60,000 clones, roughly 89% found once. Sequenced: peripheral blood. The source of these receptors is a man older than 75 with acute or convalescent COVID-19. Both conserved end residues are part of each CDR3. A D gene is named only where the DNA matches it firmly. Clone size is not always given. Where it is, it says once, few, many or a class for expanded clones.

>11|NA|TRBV19|NA|TRBJ1-1
TGTGCCACCACTTTGAACACTGAAGCTTTCTTT
CATTLNTEAFF
>17|NA|TRBV6-2/TRBV6-3|NA|TRBJ2-7
TGTGCCAGCAGCCCTCCCCAATGGACCGGGATAACCTACGAGCAGTACTTC
CASSPPQWTGITYEQYF
>16|NA|TRBV4-1|NA|TRBJ1-4
TGCGCCAGCAGCTTCCACGGACGAAAACTAGGTGAAAAACTGTTTTTT
CASSFHGRKLGEKLFF
>15|NA|TRBV3-1/TRBV3-2|NA|TRBJ2-7
TGTGCCAGCAGCCAAGTAGGCGGCAACTCCTACGGGCAGTACTTC
CASSQVGGNSYGQYF
>16|NA|TRBV6-1|TRBD1|TRBJ1-4
TGTGCCAGCAGTGAGGCAGGGGGTATTTCTAATGAAAAACTGTTTTTT
CASSEAGGISNEKLFF
>12|NA|TRBV30|NA|TRBJ2-2
TGTGCCTGGAGTGGAGGCGGTGGGGAGCTGTTTTTT
CAWSGGGGELFF
>13|NA|TRBV30|NA|TRBJ1-1
TGTGCCTGTCGCCGGCAGGGAAGCGCCGAAGCTTTCTTT
CACRRQGSAEAFF
>15|once|TRBV6-2/TRBV6-3|NA|TRBJ1-6
TGTGCCAGCAGTTACTGGGGCAGAACTAATTCACCCCTCCACTTT
CASSYWGRTNSPLHF
>12|once|TRBV10-3|NA|TRBJ2-2
TGTGCCATCAGTGAGATCATGGGGGAGCTGTTTTTT
CAISEIMGELFF
>14|NA|TRBV5-4|TRBD1|TRBJ1-4
TGTGCCAGCAGCCCTTCCGGGACAGATGAAAAACTGTTTTTT
CASSPSGTDEKLFF
>14|NA|TRBV3-1/TRBV3-2|TRBD2|TRBJ2-1
TGTGCCAGCAGCCAACTAGCGGGGGGACATGAGCAGTTCTTC
CASSQLAGGHEQFF
>13|NA|TRBV28|TRBD1|TRBJ1-1
TGTGCCATCCCGGGACAGGGTGGTACTGAAGCTTTCTTT
CAIPGQGGTEAFF
>12|NA|TRBV27|TRBD1|TRBJ1-1
TGTGCCAGCAACGCCCCGACAGGGTACGCTTTCTTT
CASNAPTGYAFF
>16|NA|TRBV2|NA|TRBJ1-1
TGTGCCAGCAGTGAACAGGGACTGAGCATGAACACTGAAGCTTTCTTT
CASSEQGLSMNTEAFF
>15|NA|TRBV3-1/TRBV3-2|NA|TRBJ2-5
TGTGCCAGCAGCCAAGATTTGGCCAGGGTAGAGACCCAGTACTTC
CASSQDLARVETQYF
>15|once|TRBV19|TRBD1|TRBJ2-5
TGTGCCAGTAGTATTTACAGGGGTGGGCAAGAGACCCAGTACTTC
CASSIYRGGQETQYF
>12|NA|TRBV29-1|NA|TRBJ2-7
TGCAGCGTTGGTAACAGTATCTACGAGCAGTACTTC
CSVGNSIYEQYF
>17|NA|TRBV2|NA|TRBJ2-4
TGTGCCAGCAGTGAAGGCACGGGGTATGAAGCCAAAAACATTCAGTACTTC
CASSEGTGYEAKNIQYF
>16|NA|TRBV10-3|NA|TRBJ1-4
TGTGCCATCAGTGAGATCCCAGGGTCGTCGGTTGAAAAACTGTTTTTT
CAISEIPGSSVEKLFF
>15|NA|TRBV19|TRBD2|TRBJ2-1
TGTGCCAGTAGTGTTAGCGGGGGAGCCTACAATGAGCAGTTCTTC
CASSVSGGAYNEQFF
>14|once|TRBV2|NA|TRBJ2-2
TGTGCCAGCAGTGAAGGCGGTAGCGCCGGGGAGCTGTTTTTT
CASSEGGSAGELFF
>15|once|TRBV3-1/TRBV3-2|TRBD2|TRBJ2-5
TGTGCCAGCAGTTACTGGCGGGGGGGCCTGGAGACCCAGTACTTC
CASSYWRGGLETQYF
>15|NA|TRBV5-1|TRBD1|TRBJ2-1
TGCGCCAGCAGCTGGGGACAGGGGTCCTACAATGAGCAGTTCTTC
CASSWGQGSYNEQFF
>11|NA|TRBV12-3/TRBV12-4|TRBD2|TRBJ2-1
TGTGCCAGCGGGAGGGGACTTGAGCAGTTCTTC
CASGRGLEQFF
>13|NA|TRBV6-5|NA|TRBJ1-1
TGTGCCAGCACAGGAGGGATGAACACTGAAGCTTTCTTT
CASTGGMNTEAFF
>9|NA|TRBV29-1|NA|TRBJ1-1
TGCAGCGACATGACTGAAGCTTTCTTT
CSDMTEAFF
>17|NA|TRBV25-1|NA|TRBJ1-6
TGTGCCAGCAGTGAATCGGTAGTAATCCCCTATAATTCACCCCTCCACTTT
CASSESVVIPYNSPLHF
>17|NA|TRBV6-6|TRBD2|TRBJ2-7
TGTGCCAGCAGTAGATCCGGGACTAGCGGGGTCTACTACGAGCAGTACTTC
CASSRSGTSGVYYEQYF
>15|NA|TRBV7-2|NA|TRBJ1-2
TGTGCCAGCAGCTTAGGCCGGGCGGGGGGAGATGGCTACACCTTC
CASSLGRAGGDGYTF
>15|NA|TRBV3-1/TRBV3-2|TRBD1|TRBJ2-7
TGTGCCAGCAGCCAAACGGGACAGCTATCCTACGAGCAGTACTTC
CASSQTGQLSYEQYF
>15|NA|TRBV29-1|NA|TRBJ1-1
TGCAGCGTTCAGGGGCCGCTGATCATGAACACTGAAGCTTTCTTT
CSVQGPLIMNTEAFF
>13|NA|TRBV2|NA|TRBJ2-7
TGTGCCAGCAGCTCGGGTCCCTCCTACGAGCAGTACTTC
CASSSGPSYEQYF
>17|NA|TRBV9|TRBD2|TRBJ2-1
TGTGCCAGCAGCGCATCTTTAGCGGGAGGCCCCTACAATGAGCAGTTCTTC
CASSASLAGGPYNEQFF
>14|once|TRBV6-5|TRBD1|TRBJ1-3
TGTGCCAGCAGCGGGACAGGGTGGGGAAACACCATATATTTT
CASSGTGWGNTIYF
>15|NA|TRBV30|TRBD1|TRBJ2-2
TGTGCCTGGAGTACCGGGACAGGGGGAAACGGGGAGCTGTTTTTT
CAWSTGTGGNGELFF
>13|NA|TRBV30|NA|TRBJ2-3
TGTGCCTGGAGTGGGAGCCCCATGGATACGCAGTATTTT
CAWSGSPMDTQYF
>14|NA|TRBV19|TRBD1|TRBJ1-5
TGTGCCACCACTCTTACAGGGGGCAATCAGCCCCAGCATTTT
CATTLTGGNQPQHF
>14|NA|TRBV7-3|TRBD2|TRBJ2-3
TGTGCCAGCAGTCGACTAGCGGTCACAGATACGCAGTATTTT
CASSRLAVTDTQYF
>15|NA|TRBV2|TRBD2|TRBJ2-1
TGTGCCAGCACCTCGACTAGCGGGGGGTACAATGAGCAGTTCTTC
CASTSTSGGYNEQFF
>16|NA|TRBV5-1|TRBD2|TRBJ2-2
TGCGCCAGCAGCTTGCTGTCGGGAGGGGGTACCGGGGAGCTGTTTTTT
CASSLLSGGGTGELFF
>17|NA|TRBV11-2|TRBD2|TRBJ2-3
TGTGCCAGCAGCCCCCGAGGCTCTAGCGGACCCACAGATACGCAGTATTTT
CASSPRGSSGPTDTQYF
>17|once|TRBV3-1/TRBV3-2|TRBD1|TRBJ2-6
TGTGCCAGCAGCCCTGGGGACAGGGGGTCTGGGGCCAACGTCCTGACTTTC
CASSPGDRGSGANVLTF
>14|NA|TRBV19|NA|TRBJ1-1
TGTGCCAGTAGTGAACAGTCCTACAACACTGAAGCTTTCTTT
CASSEQSYNTEAFF
>15|NA|TRBV6-6|TRBD1|TRBJ1-1
TGTGCCAGCAACGTAGAATCGCCGGGACAGGGCCCGACTTTCTTT
CASNVESPGQGPTFF
>17|NA|TRBV5-1|NA|TRBJ2-3
TGCGCCAGCAGCCCCCAGGAGACAGGCGGATACACAGATACGCAGTATTTT
CASSPQETGGYTDTQYF
>16|NA|TRBV10-3|NA|TRBJ2-5
TGTGCCATCAGTGGGCGGGGCCAGGGAAGGAGAGAGACCCAGTACTTC
CAISGRGQGRRETQYF
>13|NA|TRBV19|NA|TRBJ2-2
TGTGCCAGTAGTACAACGGTCACCGGGGAGCTGTTTTTT
CASSTTVTGELFF
>16|NA|TRBV7-3|TRBD1|TRBJ2-2
TGTGCCAGCAGCCAAATAGGGACAGGGGGTACCGGGGAGCTGTTTTTT
CASSQIGTGGTGELFF
>14|NA|TRBV7-9|TRBD1|TRBJ1-5
TGTGCCAGCAGCACCCAGGGGGCTGCTCAGCCCCAGCATTTT
CASSTQGAAQPQHF
>18|NA|TRBV3-1/TRBV3-2|TRBD2|TRBJ2-3
TGTGCCAGCAGCCAAGATGTAGCGGGAGCCAGGCAGGCAGATACGCAGTATTTT
CASSQDVAGARQADTQYF
>14|NA|TRBV5-4|NA|TRBJ2-5
TGTGCCAGCAGCGCCCAGGGTTCCCAAGAGACCCAGTACTTC
CASSAQGSQETQYF
>13|many|TRBV4-1|NA|TRBJ1-1
TGCGCCAGCAGCCAAGATAACAGCCAAGCAGCTTTCTTT
CASSQDNSQAAFF